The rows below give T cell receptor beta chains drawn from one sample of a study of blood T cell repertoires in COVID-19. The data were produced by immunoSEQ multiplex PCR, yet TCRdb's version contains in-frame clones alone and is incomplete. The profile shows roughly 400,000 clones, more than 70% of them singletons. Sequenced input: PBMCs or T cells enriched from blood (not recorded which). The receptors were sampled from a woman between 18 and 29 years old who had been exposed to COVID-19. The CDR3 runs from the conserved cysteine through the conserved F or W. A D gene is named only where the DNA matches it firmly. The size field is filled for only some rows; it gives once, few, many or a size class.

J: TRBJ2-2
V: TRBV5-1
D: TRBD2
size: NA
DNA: TGCGCCAGCAGAGGCGGGAGCGGAACCGGGGAGCTGTTTTTT
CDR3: CASRGGSGTGELFF

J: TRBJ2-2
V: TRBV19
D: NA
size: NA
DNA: TGTGCCAGTAGTATCCTGATTAGCGCGTACACCGGGGAGCTGTTTTTT
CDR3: CASSILISAYTGELFF

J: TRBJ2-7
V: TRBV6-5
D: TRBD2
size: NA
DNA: TGTGCCAGCATCGATTCGAGGAGCGGGGTATACGAGCAGTACTTC
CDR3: CASIDSRSGVYEQYF

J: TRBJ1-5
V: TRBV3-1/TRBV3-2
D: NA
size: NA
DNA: TGTGCCAGCAGCCAGGAGGTCAATCAGCCCCAGCATTTT
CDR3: CASSQEVNQPQHF

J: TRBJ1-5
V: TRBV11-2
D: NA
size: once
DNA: TGTGCCAGCAGCTTAGGACAGGCTGGACAGCCCCAGCATTTT
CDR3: CASSLGQAGQPQHF

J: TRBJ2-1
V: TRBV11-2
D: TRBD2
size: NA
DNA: TGTGCCAGCAGCGGAACCCCGGGACTAGCGGGAGGAGGAGAGCAGTTCTTC
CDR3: CASSGTPGLAGGGEQFF

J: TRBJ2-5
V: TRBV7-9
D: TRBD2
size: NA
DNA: TGTGCCAGCAAGGCTAGCGGGACCCAAGAGACCCAGTACTTC
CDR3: CASKASGTQETQYF

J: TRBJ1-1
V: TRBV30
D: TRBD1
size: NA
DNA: TGTGCCTGGAGTGTACTTTTTTCACAGGGGAGGCCTGAAGCTTTCTTT
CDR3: CAWSVLFSQGRPEAFF

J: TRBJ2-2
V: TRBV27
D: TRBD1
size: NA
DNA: TGTGCCAGCAGTTCATACGGACAGGCGGCGTCCGGGGAGCTGTTTTTT
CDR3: CASSSYGQAASGELFF

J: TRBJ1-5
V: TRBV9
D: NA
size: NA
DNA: TGTGCCAGCAGCGTCTCTGGGGGCGATAGTCAGCCCCAGCATTTT
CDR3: CASSVSGGDSQPQHF

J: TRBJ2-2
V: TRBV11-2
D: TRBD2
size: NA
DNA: TGTGCCAGCAGCTTACTAGCGGGGGTCTTTACCGGGGAGCTGTTTTTT
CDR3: CASSLLAGVFTGELFF

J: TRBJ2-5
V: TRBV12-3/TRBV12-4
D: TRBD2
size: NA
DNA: TGTGCCAGCAGCGACCAGCGGGGGGGCCGGGACTTC
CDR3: CASSDQRGGRDF

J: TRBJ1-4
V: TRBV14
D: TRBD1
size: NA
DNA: TGTGCCAGCAGCCCCAGGGGGAGAGGGGAAAAACTGTTTTTT
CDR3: CASSPRGRGEKLFF

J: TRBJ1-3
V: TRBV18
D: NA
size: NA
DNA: TGTGCCAGCTCACCACAGGGGACTGGAAACACCATATATTTT
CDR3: CASSPQGTGNTIYF

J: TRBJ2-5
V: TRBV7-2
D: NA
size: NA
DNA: TGTGCCAGCAGCTTAGCCGCGGGTAAGGGAGAGACCCAGTACTTC
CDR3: CASSLAAGKGETQYF

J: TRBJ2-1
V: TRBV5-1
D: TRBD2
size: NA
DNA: TGCGCCAGCAGCAAACTAGCGGCCCTTTACAATGAGCAGTTCTTC
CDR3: CASSKLAALYNEQFF

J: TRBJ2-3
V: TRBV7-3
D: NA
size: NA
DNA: TGTGCCAGCAGCTCCACCGGGACTCTGGGAGATACGCAGTATTTT
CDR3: CASSSTGTLGDTQYF

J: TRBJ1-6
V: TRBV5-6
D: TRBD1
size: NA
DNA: TGTGCCAGCAGCTGGGGGACAGGGAACTCACCCCTCCACTTT
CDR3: CASSWGTGNSPLHF

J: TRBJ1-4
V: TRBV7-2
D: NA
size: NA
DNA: TGTGCCAGCAGCTTAAGGGGATATAATGAAAAACTGTTTTTT
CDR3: CASSLRGYNEKLFF

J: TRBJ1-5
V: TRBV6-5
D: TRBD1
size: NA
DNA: TGTGCCAGCAGCCTCGGACAGGGCGGTCAGCCCCAGCATTTT
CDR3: CASSLGQGGQPQHF

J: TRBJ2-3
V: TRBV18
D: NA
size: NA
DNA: TGTGCCAGCTCACCTTACGGGGGAGATAGCACAGATACGCAGTATTTT
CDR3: CASSPYGGDSTDTQYF

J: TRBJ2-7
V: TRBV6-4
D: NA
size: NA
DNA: TGTGCCAGCAGTGACTCGAGGGGGAGCGAGCAGTACTTC
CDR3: CASSDSRGSEQYF

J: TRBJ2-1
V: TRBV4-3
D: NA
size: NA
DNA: TGCGCCAGCAGCCAAGATTCGGGGGTATGGAGTGAGCAGTTCTTC
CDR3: CASSQDSGVWSEQFF

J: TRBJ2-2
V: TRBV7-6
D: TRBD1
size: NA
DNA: TGTGCCAGCAGCACCGGGACAGGGGGCACCGGGGAGCTGTTTTTT
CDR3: CASSTGTGGTGELFF

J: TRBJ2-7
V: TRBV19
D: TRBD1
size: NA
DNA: TGTGCCAGTGGGGACAGGGACGTCGAGCAGTACTTC
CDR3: CASGDRDVEQYF

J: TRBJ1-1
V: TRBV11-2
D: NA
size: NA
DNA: TGTGCCAGCAGCTTAGCCCAGGCGAGCACTGAAGCTTTCTTT
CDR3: CASSLAQASTEAFF

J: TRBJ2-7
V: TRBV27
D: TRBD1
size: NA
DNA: TGTGCCAGCAGCCGACAGGGGGCGGACTACGAGCAGTACTTC
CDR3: CASSRQGADYEQYF

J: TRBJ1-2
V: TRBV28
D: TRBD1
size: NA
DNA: TGTGCCAGCAGTTACAGGGGGCGCGGCTACACCTTC
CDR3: CASSYRGRGYTF

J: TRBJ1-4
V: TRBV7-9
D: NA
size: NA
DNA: TGTGCCAGCAGCTTATGGCCAGGGGATGCAACTAATGAAAAACTGTTTTTT
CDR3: CASSLWPGDATNEKLFF

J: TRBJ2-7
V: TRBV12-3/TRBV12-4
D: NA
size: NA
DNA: TGTGCCAGCAGTTTATGGGACTCTTTTTCCTTC
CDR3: CASSLWDSFSF

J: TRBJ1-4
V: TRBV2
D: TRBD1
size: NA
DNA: TGTGCCAGCAATTACAGGGGCGGGGATGAAAAACTGTTTTTT
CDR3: CASNYRGGDEKLFF

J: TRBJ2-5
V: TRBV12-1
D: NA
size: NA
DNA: TGTGCCAGCAGCGTGTTTGGGCCAGGGGAAGAGACCCAGTACTTC
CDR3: CASSVFGPGEETQYF

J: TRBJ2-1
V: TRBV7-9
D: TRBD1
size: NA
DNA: TGTGCCAGCAGCTCGACAGGGGGCACTAGCAATGAGCAGTTCTTC
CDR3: CASSSTGGTSNEQFF

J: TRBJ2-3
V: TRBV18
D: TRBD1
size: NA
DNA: TGTGCCAGCTCACCACAGGGGGCTAGCACAGATACGCAGTATTTT
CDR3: CASSPQGASTDTQYF

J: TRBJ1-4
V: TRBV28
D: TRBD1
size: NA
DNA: TGTGCCAGCAGCCTAAGACAGGGCCCTAATGAAAAACTGTTTTTT
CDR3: CASSLRQGPNEKLFF

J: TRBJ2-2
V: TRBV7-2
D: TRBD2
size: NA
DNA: TGTGCCAGCAGCCCCATAGCGGGGGGGAACACCGGGGAGCTGTTTTTT
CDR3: CASSPIAGGNTGELFF

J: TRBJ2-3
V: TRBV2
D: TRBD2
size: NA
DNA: TGTGCCAGCAGTATCGAACTAGCGGGTGCCACAGATACGCAGTATTTT
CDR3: CASSIELAGATDTQYF

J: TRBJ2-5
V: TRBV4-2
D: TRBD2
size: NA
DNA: TGTGCCAGCAGCCAAGCAGCGGGAGAAGAGACCCAGTACTTC
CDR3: CASSQAAGEETQYF

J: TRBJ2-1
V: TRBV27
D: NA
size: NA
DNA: TGTGCCAGCAGCGACTATCTCAGGACCCCGAGCTCCTACAATGAGCAGTTCTTC
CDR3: CASSDYLRTPSSYNEQFF

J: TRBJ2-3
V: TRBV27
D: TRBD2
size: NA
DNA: TGTGCCAGCAGTTACCCGCCTTCTAGCGGGAGCACAGATACGCAGTATTTT
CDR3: CASSYPPSSGSTDTQYF

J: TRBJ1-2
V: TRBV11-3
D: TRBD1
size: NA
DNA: TGTGCCAGCAGCTTAGATCTCGTACGGCAGGGGGCAAACTATGGCTACACCTTC
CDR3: CASSLDLVRQGANYGYTF

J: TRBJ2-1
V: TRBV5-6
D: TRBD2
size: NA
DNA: TGTGCCAGCAGCCTCGGACTAGCGGGGGGAAACAATGAGCAGTTCTTC
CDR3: CASSLGLAGGNNEQFF